In this sample, the clone carrying this TCR beta chain turned up once. In the original processing: From reference gene primer amplification, estimates of nucleated cell counts were derived. Method: immunoSEQ multiplex PCR; TCRdb's copy keeps in-frame clones and lacks some. From that table come the V and J calls and clone size; the DNA was used to work out D and trimming. The sample carries approximately 90,000 clones, approximately 86% recorded once. Per the germline V gene, CDR1 is SNHLY and CDR2 is FYNNEI. V was clipped by 9 bases and J by 4 bases; unmatched bases: 12. This CDR3 contains 14 residues. This entry is derived from a study of blood T cell repertoires in COVID-19. About the study: Acute and convalescent COVID-19 samples came from the United States, Italy and Spain. Nucleic acid was either cDNA or gDNA, and it came from T cells, B-cell-depleted T cells, or PBMCs.

J is TRBJ2-7 and V is TRBV2, with TRBD1 matching over 7 bases. Sequenced: peripheral blood. The clonotype was recovered from a woman older than 75 with acute or convalescent COVID-19. The CDR3 region is CASEKDRKGYEQYF. Here the CDR3 DNA reads TGTGCCAGTGAGAAGGACAGGAAAGGGTACGAGCAGTACTTC.